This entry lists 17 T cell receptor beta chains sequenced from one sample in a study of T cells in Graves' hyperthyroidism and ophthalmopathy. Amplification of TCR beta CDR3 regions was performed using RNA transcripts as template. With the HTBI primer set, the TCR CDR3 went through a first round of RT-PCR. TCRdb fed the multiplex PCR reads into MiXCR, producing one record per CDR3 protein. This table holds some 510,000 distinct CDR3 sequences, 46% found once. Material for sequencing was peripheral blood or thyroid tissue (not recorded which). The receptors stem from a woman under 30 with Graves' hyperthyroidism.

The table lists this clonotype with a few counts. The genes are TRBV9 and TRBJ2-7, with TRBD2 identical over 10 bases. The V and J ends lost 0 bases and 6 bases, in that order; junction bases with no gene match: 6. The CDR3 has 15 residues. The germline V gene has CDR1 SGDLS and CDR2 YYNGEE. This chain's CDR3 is CASSVAQREGGEQYF. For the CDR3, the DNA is TGTGCCAGCAGCGTAGCTCAGCGGGAGGGCGGCGAGCAGTACTTC.

The CDR3: CATSPLRGKTNTGELFF. As DNA, the CDR3 is TGTGCCACCAGCCCCCTAAGGGGGAAGACGAACACCGGGGAGCTGTTTTTT. The chain uses TRBV15 and TRBJ2-2, with a possible D match to TRBD1 (6 bases). Germline CDR1 LNHNV, CDR2 YYDKDF (reference sequence). Trimming pared 5 bases from V and 0 bases from J, leaving 16 bases between. This CDR3 contains 17 residues.

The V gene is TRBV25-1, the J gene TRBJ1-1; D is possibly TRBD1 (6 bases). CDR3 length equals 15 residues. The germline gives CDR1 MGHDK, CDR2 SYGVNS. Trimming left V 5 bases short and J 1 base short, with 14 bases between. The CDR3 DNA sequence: TGTGCCAGCAGTCTTTCCCCAGGGGCGAACACTGAAGCTTTCTTT. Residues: CASSLSPGANTEAFF.

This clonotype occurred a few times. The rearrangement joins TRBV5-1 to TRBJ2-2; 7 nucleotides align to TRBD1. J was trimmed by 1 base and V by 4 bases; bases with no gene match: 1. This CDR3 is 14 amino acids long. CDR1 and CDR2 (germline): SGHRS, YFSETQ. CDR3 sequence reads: CASSGTVNTGELFF. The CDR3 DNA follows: TGCGCCAGCAGCGGGACAGTGAACACCGGGGAGCTGTTTTTT.

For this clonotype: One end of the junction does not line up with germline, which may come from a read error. The chain's CDR3 is CASSQRLGGEGSEQYF. In DNA, the CDR3 is TGCGCCAGCAGCCAAAGGTTGGGGGGAGAGGGTAGCGAGCAGTACTTC. The rearrangement joins TRBV7-6 to TRBJ2-7, with D tentatively TRBD2 (6 bases). Germline CDR1 reads SGHVS; CDR2 reads FNYEAQ. The CDR3 has 16 residues. The whole variable domain, remainder taken from reference TRBV7-6 and TRBJ2-7, is GAGVSQSPRYKVTKRGQDVALRCDPISGHVSLYWYRQALGQGPEFLTYFNYEAQQDKSGLPNDRFSAERPEGSISTLTIQRTEQRDSAMYRCASSQRLGGEGSEQYFGPGTRLTVT.

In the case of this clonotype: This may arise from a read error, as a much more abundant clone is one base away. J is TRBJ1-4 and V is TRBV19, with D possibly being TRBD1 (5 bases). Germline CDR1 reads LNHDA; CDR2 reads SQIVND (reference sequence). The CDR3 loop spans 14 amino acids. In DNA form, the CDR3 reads TGTGCCAGTAAAAACAGGCGATGGGATGAAAAACGGTTTTTT. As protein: CASKNRRWDEKRFF. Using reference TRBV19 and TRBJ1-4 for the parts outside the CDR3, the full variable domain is DGGITQSPKYLFRKEGQNVTLSCEQNLNHDAMYWYRQDPGQGLRLIYYSQIVNDFQKGDIAEGYSVSREKKESFPLTVTSAQKNPTAFYLCASKNRRWDEKRFFGSGTQLSVL.

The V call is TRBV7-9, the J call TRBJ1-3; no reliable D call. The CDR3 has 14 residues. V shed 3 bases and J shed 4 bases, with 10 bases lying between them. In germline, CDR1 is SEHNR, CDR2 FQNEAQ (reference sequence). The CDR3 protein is CASSFGRSGNTIYF. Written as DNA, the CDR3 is TGTGCCAGCAGCTTTGGGAGGTCCGGAAACACCATATATTTT.

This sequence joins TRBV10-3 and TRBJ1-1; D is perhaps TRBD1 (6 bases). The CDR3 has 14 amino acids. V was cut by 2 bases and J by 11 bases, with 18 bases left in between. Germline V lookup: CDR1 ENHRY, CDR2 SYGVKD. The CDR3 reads CAISEPLGGAAAFF. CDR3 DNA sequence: TGTGCCATCAGTGAGCCCCTCGGGGGGGCGGCGGCTTTCTTT.

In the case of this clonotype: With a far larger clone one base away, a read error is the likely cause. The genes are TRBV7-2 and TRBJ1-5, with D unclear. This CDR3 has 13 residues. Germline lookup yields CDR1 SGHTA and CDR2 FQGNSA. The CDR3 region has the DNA TGTGCCAGCAGCCGTAACAGCAGTCAGCCCCAGCATTTT. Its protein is CASSRNSSQPQHF.

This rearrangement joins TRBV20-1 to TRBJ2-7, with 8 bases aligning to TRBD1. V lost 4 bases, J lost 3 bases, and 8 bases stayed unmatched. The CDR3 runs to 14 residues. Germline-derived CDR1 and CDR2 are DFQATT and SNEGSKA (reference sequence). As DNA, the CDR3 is TGCAGTGCTACTCAGGGGGCTGAAAACTACGAGCAGTACTTC. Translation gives CSATQGAENYEQYF.

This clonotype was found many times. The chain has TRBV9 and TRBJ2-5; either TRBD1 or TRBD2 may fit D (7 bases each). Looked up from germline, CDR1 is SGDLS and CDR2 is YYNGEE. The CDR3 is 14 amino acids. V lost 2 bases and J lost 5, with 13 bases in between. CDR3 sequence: CASSVPGGDETQYF. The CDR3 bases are TGTGCCAGCAGCGTTCCAGGGGGGGACGAGACCCAGTACTTC.

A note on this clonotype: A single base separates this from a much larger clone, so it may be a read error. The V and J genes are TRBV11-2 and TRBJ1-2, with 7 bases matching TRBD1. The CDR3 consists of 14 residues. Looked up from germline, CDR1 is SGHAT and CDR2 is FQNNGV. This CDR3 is CPSSSPTGSYGYTF. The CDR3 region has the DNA TGTCCCAGCAGCTCCCCGACAGGGTCCTATGGCTACACCTTC.

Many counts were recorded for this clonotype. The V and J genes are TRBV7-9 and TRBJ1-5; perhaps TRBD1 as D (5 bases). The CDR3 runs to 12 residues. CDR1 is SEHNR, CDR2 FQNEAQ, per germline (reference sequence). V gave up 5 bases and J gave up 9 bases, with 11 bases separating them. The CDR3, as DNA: TGTGCCAGCAGCCTACGCGGGGGGCCCCAGCATTTT. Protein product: CASSLRGGPQHF.

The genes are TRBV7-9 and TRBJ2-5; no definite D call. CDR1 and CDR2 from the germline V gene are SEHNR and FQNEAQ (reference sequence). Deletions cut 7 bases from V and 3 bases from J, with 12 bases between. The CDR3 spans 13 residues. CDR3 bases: TGTGCCAGCATCATCCAGCCGGAAGAGACCCAGTACTTC. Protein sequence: CASIIQPEETQYF.

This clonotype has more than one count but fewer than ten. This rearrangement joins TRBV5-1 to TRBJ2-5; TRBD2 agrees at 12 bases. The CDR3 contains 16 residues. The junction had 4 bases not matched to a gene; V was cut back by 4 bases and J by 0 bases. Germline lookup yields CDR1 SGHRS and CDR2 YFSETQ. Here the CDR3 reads CASSHGTSGYQETQYF. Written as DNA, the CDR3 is TGCGCCAGCAGCCACGGGACTAGCGGGTACCAAGAGACCCAGTACTTC.

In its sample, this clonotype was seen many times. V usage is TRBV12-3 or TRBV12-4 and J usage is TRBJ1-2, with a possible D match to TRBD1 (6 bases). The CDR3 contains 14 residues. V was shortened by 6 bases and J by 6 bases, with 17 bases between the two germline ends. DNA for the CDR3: TGTGCCAGCAGCCCGGCAGGGGCTCGGGATGGCTACACCTTC. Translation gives CASSPAGARDGYTF.

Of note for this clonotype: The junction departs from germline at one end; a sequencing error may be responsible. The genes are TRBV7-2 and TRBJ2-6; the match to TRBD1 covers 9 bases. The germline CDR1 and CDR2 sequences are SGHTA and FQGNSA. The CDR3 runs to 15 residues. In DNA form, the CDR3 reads TGTGCCAGCAGCCAAGATGAGACAGGGGGCAACGTCCTGACTTTC. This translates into CASSQDETGGNVLTF.